This entry describes one T cell receptor beta chain. This entry belongs to a study of blood T cell repertoires in COVID-19. Across the whole study: Whether acute or convalescent, the COVID-19 samples came from the United States, Italy and Spain. T cells, B-cell-depleted T cells, or PBMCs supplied cDNA or gDNA.

Original data processing: For nucleated cells, counts were estimated from reference gene primer amplification. Here immunoSEQ multiplex PCR was the method, and the copy in TCRdb shows in-frame clones only, minus some. Clonal size and the V and J genes are those of that table, whereas D and trimming came from the DNA. The sample consists of 60,000 to 65,000 clones, about 75% of them appearing once. The specimen was peripheral blood. The sequence was obtained from a human donor in a cohort sampled during active COVID-19.

The CDR3 DNA follows: TGTGCCAGCAGTGTAGACTACGAGCAGTACTTC. Amino acids: CASSVDYEQYF. The genes are TRBV25-1 and TRBJ2-7; D gene uncertain. V was trimmed by 4 bases and J by 3 bases, leaving 4 bases between them. The CDR3 has 11 residues. Germline values: CDR1 MGHDK, CDR2 SYGVNS.